Listed below are T cell receptor beta chains from one sample, sequenced in a study of cytomegalovirus exposure and HLA in healthy donors. Here immunoSEQ multiplex PCR was the method, and the copy in TCRdb shows in-frame clones only, minus some. The sample has roughly 44,000 clones; 65% to 85% are singletons. Material for sequencing was PBMCs. Source of these receptors: a man between 45 and 60 years old in good health and CMV-seronegative. CDR3s include the opening cysteine and the closing phenylalanine or tryptophan. The D gene is left open where the match is weak.

D | J | V | CDR3 | DNA
. | TRBJ2-5 | TRBV7-2 | CASSLVAPPGETQYF | TGTGCCAGCAGCTTAGTCGCCCCACCCGGAGAGACCCAGTACTTC
. | TRBJ1-2 | TRBV6-1 | CASSLDSNYGYTF | TGTGCCAGCAGTCTGGACAGTAACTATGGCTACACCTTC
TRBD1 | TRBJ2-7 | TRBV5-1 | CASSSGTGGHEQYF | TGCGCCAGCAGCTCCGGGACAGGTGGCCACGAGCAGTACTTC
. | TRBJ2-7 | TRBV28 | CASRSGSSYEQYF | TGTGCCAGCAGATCGGGGAGCTCCTACGAGCAGTACTTC
TRBD2 | TRBJ2-2 | TRBV7-8 | CASTRQPAGGNTGELFF | TGTGCCAGCACCCGACAACCCGCGGGGGGCAACACCGGGGAGCTGTTTTTT
TRBD1 | TRBJ2-7 | TRBV10-3 | CAITRGAGQGVGEQYF | TGTGCCATCACCCGGGGGGCGGGACAGGGGGTTGGTGAGCAGTACTTC
. | TRBJ2-1 | TRBV7-8 | CASSLVRGQDNEQFF | TGTGCCAGCAGCTTAGTAAGGGGACAAGACAATGAGCAGTTCTTC
. | TRBJ2-3 | TRBV7-2 | CASSPDRDTQYF | TGTGCCAGCAGCCCCGACAGGGATACGCAGTATTTT
. | TRBJ1-2 | TRBV19 | CATRGVGGGYGYTF | TGTGCCACCCGGGGCGTGGGCGGAGGGTATGGCTACACCTTC
TRBD2 | TRBJ2-1 | TRBV10-3 | CAISAGLASDTIGQFF | TGTGCCATCAGTGCCGGACTAGCGTCCGATACAATCGGGCAGTTCTTC
. | TRBJ1-5 | TRBV7-9 | CASSHGEVSNQPQHF | TGTGCCAGCAGTCACGGGGAAGTTAGCAATCAGCCCCAGCATTTT